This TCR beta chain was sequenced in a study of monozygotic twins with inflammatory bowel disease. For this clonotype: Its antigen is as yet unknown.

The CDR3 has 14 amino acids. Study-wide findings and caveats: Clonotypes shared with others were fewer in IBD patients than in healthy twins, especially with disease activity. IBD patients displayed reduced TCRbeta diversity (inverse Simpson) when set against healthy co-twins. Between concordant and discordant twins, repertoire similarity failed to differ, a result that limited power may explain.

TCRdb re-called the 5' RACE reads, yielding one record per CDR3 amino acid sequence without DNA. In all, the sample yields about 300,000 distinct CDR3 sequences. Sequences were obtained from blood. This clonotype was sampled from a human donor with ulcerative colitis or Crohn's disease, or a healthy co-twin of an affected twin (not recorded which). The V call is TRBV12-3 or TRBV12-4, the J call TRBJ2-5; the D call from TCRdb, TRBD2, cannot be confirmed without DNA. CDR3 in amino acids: CASSLKVRRETQYF.